The rows below give T cell receptor beta chains drawn from one sample of a study of blood T cell repertoires in COVID-19. The data were produced by immunoSEQ multiplex PCR, yet TCRdb's version contains in-frame clones alone and is incomplete. This table holds some 270,000 clones, roughly nine tenths found once. Sequences were obtained from peripheral blood. Receptor source: a middle-aged man with active or convalescent COVID-19. CDR3s include the opening cysteine and the closing phenylalanine or tryptophan. Fields, in order: V gene, clone size, J gene, CDR3 protein. Only some rows state a clone size, as once, few, many or a class for expanded clones.

TRBV11-3	.	TRBJ2-1	CASSLGAREQFF
TRBV6-6	.	TRBJ1-1	CASSYTLSMNTEAFF
TRBV9	.	TRBJ2-3	CASSVFSAPTDTQYF
TRBV2	.	TRBJ2-1	CASSEALLAGGYNEQFF
TRBV7-2	once	TRBJ2-7	CASSLAGVYEQYF
TRBV5-1	.	TRBJ1-1	CASKTGGTEAFF
TRBV7-9	once	TRBJ2-1	CASSSTSGRDNEQFF
TRBV6-5	few	TRBJ2-7	CASSYSSREYEQYF
TRBV10-3	once	TRBJ1-3	CAITDGDGNTIYF
TRBV6-6	.	TRBJ1-2	CASRGQGYGYTF
TRBV6-5	.	TRBJ2-7	CASRRDRGHEQYF
TRBV6-5	.	TRBJ1-1	CASSYDRAEDTEAFF
TRBV5-4	.	TRBJ2-1	CASSGWDSSSGEQFF
TRBV28	.	TRBJ1-4	CASSLTGTNEKLFF
TRBV6-6	.	TRBJ1-5	CASRNGDQPQHF
TRBV2	.	TRBJ1-1	CASSERGGLNTEAFF
TRBV30	.	TRBJ1-2	CAWGGGAGPTINYGYTF
TRBV11-2	.	TRBJ1-5	CASSFEDSQPQHF
TRBV29-1	.	TRBJ2-3	CSVTIAGGQETQYF
TRBV6-4	.	TRBJ2-3	CASSPRQGIDTQYF
TRBV5-5	.	TRBJ2-7	CASSPAGSYEQYF
TRBV13	.	TRBJ2-7	CASSLGGQGSEQYF
TRBV19	.	TRBJ1-5	CASSRPAGEPQHF
TRBV11-2	.	TRBJ1-1	CASSLRQGNTEAFF
TRBV9	.	TRBJ1-6	CASSVGRGNSPLHF
TRBV6-5	.	TRBJ2-7	CASRTGTGGTYEQYF
TRBV6-5	.	TRBJ2-7	CASSYGTSGLEVYF
TRBV28	.	TRBJ1-1	CASRFRVRGHTEAFF
TRBV11-3	.	TRBJ2-1	CASSLEVAGVEQFF
TRBV5-4	.	TRBJ1-3	CASSSGKEFPGNTIYF
TRBV30	.	TRBJ2-1	CAWSTRLAGDIEQFF
TRBV5-1	.	TRBJ2-1	CASSLIAGNYNEQFF
TRBV11-2	.	TRBJ2-1	CASSTSLAGGYNEQFF
TRBV30	.	TRBJ2-7	CAWRGTGFYEQYF
TRBV5-4	once	TRBJ2-1	CASSPGTPNNEQFF
TRBV28	.	TRBJ2-2	CASREETSAGELFF
TRBV30	.	TRBJ1-4	CACQGGGEKLFF
TRBV12-5	.	TRBJ2-6	CASGWKTDRATGANVLTF
TRBV2	.	TRBJ1-1	CASSVEQLLAEAFF
TRBV2	.	TRBJ1-5	CASGPGTDSNQPQHF
TRBV13	.	TRBJ1-2	CASSLGTGGNGYTF
TRBV27	.	TRBJ2-7	CASSWGQNYEQYF
TRBV3-1/TRBV3-2	once	TRBJ1-5	CASSPDTFNQPQHF
TRBV11-3	.	TRBJ2-7	CASSFSGTDSGEQYF
TRBV7-6	.	TRBJ1-2	CASSLIGAAGGAGNYGYTF
TRBV5-1	.	TRBJ2-6	CASSLGGTGNSGANVLTF
TRBV5-4	.	TRBJ2-7	CASSLAGEQYF
TRBV10-1	.	TRBJ2-7	CARTGWDEQYF
TRBV19	.	TRBJ1-4	CASSPGLELTTNEKLFF
TRBV2	once	TRBJ2-2	CATRGGDTGELFF